This TCR beta chain was identified during a study of blood T cell repertoires in COVID-19. The overall study: Acute and convalescent COVID-19 specimens originated in the United States, Italy and Spain. From T cells, B-cell-depleted T cells, or PBMCs came the material, which was cDNA or gDNA.

By share, this clone counts as medium-sized. Original methodology: Nucleated cell number was recorded as an estimate derived from reference gene primer amplification. The data were produced by immunoSEQ multiplex PCR, yet TCRdb's version contains in-frame clones alone and is incomplete. V, J and clone size derive from that table, while D and trimming were established from the DNA sequence. The repertoire includes 65,000 or so clones, roughly 90% of them detected once, and 9.5% to 13% sits in the top ten. V gave up 6 bases and J gave up 3 bases, with 9 bases separating them. This CDR3 region has 13 residues.

Sequencing was carried out using peripheral blood. J is TRBJ2-1 and V is TRBV12-3 or TRBV12-4; D not certain. The sequence was collected from a human donor with acute or convalescent COVID-19. The donor label of this sample is uncertain. Here the CDR3 DNA reads TGTGCCAGCAGCCCCCACGGCTACAATGAGCAGTTCTTC. It specifies CASSPHGYNEQFF.